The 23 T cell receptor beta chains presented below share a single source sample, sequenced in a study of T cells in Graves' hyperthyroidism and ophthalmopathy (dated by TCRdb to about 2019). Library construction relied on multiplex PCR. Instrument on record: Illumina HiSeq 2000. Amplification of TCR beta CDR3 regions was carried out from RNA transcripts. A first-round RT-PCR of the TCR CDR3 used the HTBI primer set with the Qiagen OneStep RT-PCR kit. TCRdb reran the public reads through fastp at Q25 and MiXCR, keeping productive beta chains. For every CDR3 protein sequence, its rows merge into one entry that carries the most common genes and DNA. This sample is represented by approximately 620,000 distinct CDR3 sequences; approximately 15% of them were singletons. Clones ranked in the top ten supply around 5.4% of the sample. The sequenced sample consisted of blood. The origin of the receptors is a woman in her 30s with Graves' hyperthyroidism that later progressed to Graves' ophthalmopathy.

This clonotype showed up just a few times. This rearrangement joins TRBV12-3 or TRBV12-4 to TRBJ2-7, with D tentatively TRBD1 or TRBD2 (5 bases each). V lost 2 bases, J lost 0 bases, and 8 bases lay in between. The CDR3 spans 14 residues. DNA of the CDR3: TGTGCCAGCAGTTTATGGGACCTCTCCTACGAGCAGTACTTC. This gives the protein CASSLWDLSYEQYF.

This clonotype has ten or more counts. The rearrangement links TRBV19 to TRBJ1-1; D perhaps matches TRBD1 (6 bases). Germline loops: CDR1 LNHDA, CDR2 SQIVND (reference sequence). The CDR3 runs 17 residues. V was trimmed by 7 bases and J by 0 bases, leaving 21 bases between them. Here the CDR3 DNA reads TGTGCCAGTACCCTCATGGGAGTCGGACAGATGAACACTGAAGCTTTCTTT. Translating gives CASTLMGVGQMNTEAFF.

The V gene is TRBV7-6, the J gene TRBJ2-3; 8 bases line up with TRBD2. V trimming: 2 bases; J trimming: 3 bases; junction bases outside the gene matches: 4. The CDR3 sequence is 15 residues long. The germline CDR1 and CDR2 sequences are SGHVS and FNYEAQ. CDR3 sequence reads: CASSLRAGETDTQYF. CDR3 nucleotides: TGTGCCAGCAGCTTAAGAGCGGGGGAAACAGATACGCAGTATTTT. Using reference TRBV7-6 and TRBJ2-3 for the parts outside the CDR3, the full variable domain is GAGVSQSPRYKVTKRGQDVALRCDPISGHVSLYWYRQALGQGPEFLTYFNYEAQQDKSGLPNDRFSAERPEGSISTLTIQRTEQRDSAMYRCASSLRAGETDTQYFGPGTRLTVL.

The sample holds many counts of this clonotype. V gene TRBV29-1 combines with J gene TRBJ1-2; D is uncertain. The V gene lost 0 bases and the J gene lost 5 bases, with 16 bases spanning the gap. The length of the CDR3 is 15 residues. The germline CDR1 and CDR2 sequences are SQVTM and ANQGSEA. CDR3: CSVEDGGRTPYGYTF. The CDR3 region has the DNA TGCAGCGTTGAAGATGGTGGCAGGACTCCATATGGCTACACCTTC.

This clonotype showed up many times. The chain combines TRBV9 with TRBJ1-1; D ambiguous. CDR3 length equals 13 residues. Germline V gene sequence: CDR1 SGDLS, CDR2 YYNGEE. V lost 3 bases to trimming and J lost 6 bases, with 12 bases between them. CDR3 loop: CASSGSHGAEAFF. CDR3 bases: TGTGCCAGCAGCGGGTCTCACGGCGCTGAAGCTTTCTTT. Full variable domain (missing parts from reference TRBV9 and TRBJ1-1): DSGVTQTPKHLITATGQRVTLRCSPRSGDLSVYWYQQSLDQGLQFLIQYYNGEERAKGNILERFSAQQFPDLHSELNLSSLELGDSALYFCASSGSHGAEAFFGQGTRLTVV.

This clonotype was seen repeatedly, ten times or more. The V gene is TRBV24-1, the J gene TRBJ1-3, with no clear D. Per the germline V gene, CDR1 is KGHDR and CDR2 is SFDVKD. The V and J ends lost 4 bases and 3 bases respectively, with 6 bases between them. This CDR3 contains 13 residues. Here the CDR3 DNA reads TGTGCCACCAGTGACCGATATGGAAACACCATATATTTT. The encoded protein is CATSDRYGNTIYF.

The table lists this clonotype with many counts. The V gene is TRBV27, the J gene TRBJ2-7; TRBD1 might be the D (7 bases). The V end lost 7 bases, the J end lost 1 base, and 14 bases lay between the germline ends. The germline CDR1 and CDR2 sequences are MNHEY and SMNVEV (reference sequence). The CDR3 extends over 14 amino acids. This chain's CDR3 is CASKNAGQSYEQYF. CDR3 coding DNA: TGTGCCAGCAAGAATGCGGGACAGTCCTACGAGCAGTACTTC.

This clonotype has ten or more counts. The CDR3 loop reads CSAGLGLAAGEQYF. The DNA for the CDR3 is TGCAGTGCTGGACTGGGACTAGCGGCGGGGGAGCAGTACTTC. This chain uses TRBV20-1 with TRBJ2-7; 11 bases line up with TRBD2. CDR1 and CDR2 (germline): DFQATT, SNEGSKA (reference sequence). The CDR3 covers 14 residues. J lost 7 bases, V lost 5 bases, and 10 bases had no gene match.

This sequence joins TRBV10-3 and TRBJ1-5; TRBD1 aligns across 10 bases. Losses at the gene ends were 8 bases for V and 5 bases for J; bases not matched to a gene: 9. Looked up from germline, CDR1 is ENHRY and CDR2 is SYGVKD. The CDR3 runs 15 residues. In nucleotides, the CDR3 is TGTGCCATCGGTAATTCCGGGACAGGGGATCAGCCCCAGCATTTT. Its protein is CAIGNSGTGDQPQHF.

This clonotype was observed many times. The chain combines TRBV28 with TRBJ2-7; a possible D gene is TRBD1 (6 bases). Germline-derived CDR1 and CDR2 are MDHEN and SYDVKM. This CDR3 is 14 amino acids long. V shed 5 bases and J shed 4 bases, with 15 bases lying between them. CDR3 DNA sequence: TGTGCCAGCAGTCCAACGACAGGTTGGTACGAGCAGTACTTC. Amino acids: CASSPTTGWYEQYF.

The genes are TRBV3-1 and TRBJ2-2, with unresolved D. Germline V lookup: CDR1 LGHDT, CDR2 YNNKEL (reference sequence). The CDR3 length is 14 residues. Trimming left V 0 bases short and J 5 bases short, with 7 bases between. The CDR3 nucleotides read TGTGCCAGCAGCCAAGAAGGTGAGACCGGGGAGCTGTTTTTT. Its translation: CASSQEGETGELFF.

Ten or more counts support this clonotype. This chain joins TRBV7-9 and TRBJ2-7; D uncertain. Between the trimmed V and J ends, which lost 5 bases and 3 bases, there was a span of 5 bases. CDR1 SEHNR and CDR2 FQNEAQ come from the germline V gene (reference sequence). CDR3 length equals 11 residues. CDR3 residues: CASSILYEQYF. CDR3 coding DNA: TGTGCCAGCAGCATCCTCTACGAGCAGTACTTC.

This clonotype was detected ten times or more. The CDR3: CASRLTGITGELFF. The CDR3 coding sequence is TGTGCCAGCAGACTGACAGGGATCACCGGGGAGCTGTTTTTT. The gene calls are TRBV28 and TRBJ2-2, with 7 bases identical to TRBD1. Germline V lookup: CDR1 MDHEN, CDR2 SYDVKM. CDR3 length: 14 amino acids. With V trimmed by 6 bases and J by 4 bases, 5 bases remained unmatched.

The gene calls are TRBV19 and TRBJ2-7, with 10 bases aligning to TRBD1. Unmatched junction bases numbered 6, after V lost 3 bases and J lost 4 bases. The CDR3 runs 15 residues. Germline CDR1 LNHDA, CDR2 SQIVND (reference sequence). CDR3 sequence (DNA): TGTGCCAGTAGTATTCGGACAGGGGGGGGATACGAGCAGTACTTC. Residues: CASSIRTGGGYEQYF.

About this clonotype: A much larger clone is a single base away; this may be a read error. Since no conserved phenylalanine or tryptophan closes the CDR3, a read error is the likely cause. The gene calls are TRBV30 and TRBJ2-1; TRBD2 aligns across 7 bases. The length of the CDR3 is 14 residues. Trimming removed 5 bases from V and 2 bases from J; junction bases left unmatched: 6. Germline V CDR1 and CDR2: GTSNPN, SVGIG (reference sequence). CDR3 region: CAWSPLAAYNEQFL. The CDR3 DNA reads TGTGCCTGGTCCCCGCTAGCGGCCTACAATGAGCAGTTCCTC.

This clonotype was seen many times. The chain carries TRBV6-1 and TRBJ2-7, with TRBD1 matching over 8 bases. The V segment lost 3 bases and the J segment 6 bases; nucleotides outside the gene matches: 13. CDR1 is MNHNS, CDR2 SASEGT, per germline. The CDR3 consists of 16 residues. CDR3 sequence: CASSDRTGNLGGEQYF. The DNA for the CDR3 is TGTGCCAGCAGTGATAGGACAGGGAATTTGGGGGGCGAGCAGTACTTC.

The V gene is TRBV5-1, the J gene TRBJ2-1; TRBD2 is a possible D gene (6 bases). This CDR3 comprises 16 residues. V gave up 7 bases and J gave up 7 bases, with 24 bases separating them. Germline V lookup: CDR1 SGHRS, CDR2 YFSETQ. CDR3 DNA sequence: TGCGCCAGCTCATCTGGAGGGAGAAGGACGGGGAATGAGCAGTTCTTC. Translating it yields CASSSGGRRTGNEQFF. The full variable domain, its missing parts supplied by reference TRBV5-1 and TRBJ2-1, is KAGVTQTPRYLIKTRGQQVTLSCSPISGHRSVSWYQQTPGQGLQFLFEYFSETQRNKGNFPGRFSGRQFSNSRSEMNVSTLELGDSALYLCASSSGGRRTGNEQFFGPGTRLTVL.

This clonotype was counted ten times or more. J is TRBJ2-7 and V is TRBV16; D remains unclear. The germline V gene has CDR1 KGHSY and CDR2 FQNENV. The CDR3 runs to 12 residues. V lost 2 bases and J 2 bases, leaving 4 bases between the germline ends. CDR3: CASSQAAYEQYF. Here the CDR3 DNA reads TGTGCCAGCAGCCAAGCCGCCTACGAGCAGTACTTC.

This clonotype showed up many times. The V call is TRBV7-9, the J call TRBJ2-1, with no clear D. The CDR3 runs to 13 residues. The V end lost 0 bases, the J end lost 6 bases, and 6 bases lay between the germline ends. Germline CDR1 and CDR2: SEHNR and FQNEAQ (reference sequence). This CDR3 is CASSLADINEQFF. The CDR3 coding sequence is TGTGCCAGCAGCTTAGCCGATATCAATGAGCAGTTCTTC.

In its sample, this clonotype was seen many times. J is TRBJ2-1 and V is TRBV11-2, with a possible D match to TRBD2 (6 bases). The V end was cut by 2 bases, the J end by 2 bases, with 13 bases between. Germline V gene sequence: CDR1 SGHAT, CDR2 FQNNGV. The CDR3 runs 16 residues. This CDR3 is CASSLLRRDAYNEQFF. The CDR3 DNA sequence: TGTGCCAGCAGCTTATTGAGGCGGGATGCCTACAATGAGCAGTTCTTC.

The CDR3 spells CASSLGGRAETQYF. CDR3 DNA: TGTGCCAGCAGCTTAGGCGGGAGAGCGGAGACCCAGTACTTC. This chain joins TRBV5-6 and TRBJ2-5; 7 bases align to TRBD2. V lost 2 bases, J lost 5 bases, and 6 bases stayed unmatched. In germline, CDR1 is SGHDT, CDR2 YYEEEE. The CDR3 sequence is 14 residues long.

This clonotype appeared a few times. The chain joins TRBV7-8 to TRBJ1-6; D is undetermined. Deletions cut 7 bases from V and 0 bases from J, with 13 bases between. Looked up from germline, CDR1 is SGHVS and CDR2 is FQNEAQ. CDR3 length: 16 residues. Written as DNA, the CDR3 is TGTGCCAGCACCCAAACCCAGAGCTCCTATAATTCACCCCTCCACTTT. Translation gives CASTQTQSSYNSPLHF.

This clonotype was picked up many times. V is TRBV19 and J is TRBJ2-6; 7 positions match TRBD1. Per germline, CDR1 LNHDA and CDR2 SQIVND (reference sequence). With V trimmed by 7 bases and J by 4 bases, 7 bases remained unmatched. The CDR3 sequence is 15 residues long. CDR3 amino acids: CASNPQGYGANVLTF. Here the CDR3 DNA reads TGTGCCAGTAATCCACAGGGGTACGGGGCCAACGTCCTGACTTTC.